The rows below give T cell receptor beta chains drawn from one sample of a study of glioma-infiltrating T cells. TCRdb redid the calling of the multiplex PCR reads with MiXCR, one entry per CDR3 protein. The repertoire holds under 200,000 distinct CDR3 sequences, roughly two fifths seen once, with roughly 5.2% in the top ten. Sequencing was performed on glioma tissue, nonneoplastic brain tissue, or PBMCs (not recorded which). Receptors originate from a human donor with low-grade glioma or glioblastoma, undergoing nonglioma brain surgery, or in good health (not recorded which). Both conserved end residues are part of each CDR3. A D gene is named only where the DNA matches it firmly. Size values are once, few and many counts, or a class for expanded clones, and some rows have none.

D	length	V	J	size	CDR3	DNA
-	14	TRBV10-3	TRBJ2-7	many	CAITSDPRSYEQYF	TGTGCCATCACCTCGGACCCTCGCTCCTACGAGCAGTACTTC
TRBD2	14	TRBV20-1	TRBJ2-1	many	CSGGLAGAYNEQFF	TGCTCTGGGGGATTAGCGGGAGCCTACAATGAGCAGTTCTTC
TRBD2	15	TRBV19	TRBJ2-1	-	CASGTSGMGNNEQFF	TGTGCTTCCGGGACTAGCGGAATGGGGAACAATGAGCAGTTCTTC
-	15	TRBV5-4	TRBJ2-3	-	CASSSGEPSTDTQYF	TGTGCCAGCAGCTCGGGGGAACCTAGCACAGATACGCAGTATTTT
TRBD2	16	TRBV12-3/TRBV12-4	TRBJ2-7	-	CASSLGLAGGFDEQYF	TGTGCCAGCAGTTTGGGACTAGCGGGAGGTTTTGACGAGCAGTACTTC
TRBD1	16	TRBV27	TRBJ1-4	many	CASSKNYGTDNEKLFF	TGTGCCAGCAGTAAAAACTACGGGACAGATAATGAAAAACTGTTTTTT
-	15	TRBV9	TRBJ1-5	-	CASSPTSDRTQPQHF	TGTGCCAGCAGCCCCACGTCCGACAGAACTCAGCCCCAGCATTTT
TRBD2	18	TRBV7-8	TRBJ2-7	-	CASSLARLSGSLIYEQYF	TGTGCCAGCAGCTTAGCCAGATTAAGCGGGAGTTTAATCTACGAGCAGTACTTC
TRBD1	13	TRBV2	TRBJ1-1	few	CASGQGVNTEAFF	TGTGCCAGTGGACAGGGAGTGAACACTGAAGCTTTCTTT
-	16	TRBV4-1	TRBJ2-2	few	CASSQDWDSFTGELFF	TGCGCCAGCAGCCAAGATTGGGACTCATTCACCGGGGAGCTGTTTTTT
TRBD2	14	TRBV29-1	TRBJ2-5	few	CSVVAGRGIQTQYF	TGCAGCGTTGTCGCAGGGAGGGGCATTCAGACCCAGTACTTC
-	13	TRBV6-2/TRBV6-3	TRBJ1-5	-	CARLGTSNQPQHF	TGTGCCAGGCTTGGGACGAGCAATCAGCCCCAGCATTTT
-	15	TRBV9	TRBJ1-5	few	CASSVDGGGNQPQHF	TGTGCCAGCAGCGTGGACGGGGGCGGGAATCAGCCCCAGCATTTT
-	16	TRBV7-8	TRBJ2-5	few	CASTRFPGDLYETQYF	TGTGCCAGCACCCGTTTCCCGGGGGACCTTTATGAGACCCAGTACTTC
-	13	TRBV4-1	TRBJ2-7	many	CASSQASRGSQYF	TGCGCCAGCAGCCAAGCGTCCAGAGGTTCGCAGTACTTC
-	15	TRBV3-1	TRBJ2-3	few	CASSQEVSGTDTQYF	TGTGCCAGCAGCCAAGAAGTCTCAGGGACAGATACGCAGTATTTT
-	14	TRBV12-3/TRBV12-4	TRBJ1-2	-	CASSLEQINYGYTF	TGTGCCAGCAGTTTAGAGCAGATTAACTATGGCTACACCTTC
-	11	TRBV29-1	TRBJ2-5	few	CSVANEETQYF	TGCAGCGTTGCTAACGAAGAGACCCAGTACTTC
TRBD2	14	TRBV10-3	TRBJ2-1	many	CAISSGGRDNEQFF	TGTGCCATCAGCTCTGGCGGGAGGGACAATGAGCAGTTCTTC
TRBD1	13	TRBV29-1	TRBJ2-7	few	CSATPGQVHEQYF	TGCAGCGCTACCCCGGGACAGGTACACGAGCAGTACTTC
-	13	TRBV20-1	TRBJ2-4	many	CSARDIAKNIQYF	TGCAGTGCTAGAGATATAGCCAAAAACATTCAGTACTTC
-	13	TRBV7-3	TRBJ1-4	few	CASSLNLGEKLFF	TGTGCCAGCAGCTTAAACTTAGGCGAAAAACTGTTTTTT
-	13	TRBV7-2	TRBJ1-1	many	CASSLSTDTEAFF	TGTGCCAGCAGCTTATCGACCGACACTGAAGCTTTCTTT
-	13	TRBV7-8	TRBJ2-1	few	CASSLGWGFEQFF	TGTGCCAGCAGCCTAGGGTGGGGGTTTGAGCAGTTCTTC
TRBD1	13	TRBV6-2/TRBV6-3	TRBJ1-6	-	CAIGQVREPPHHF	TGTGCCATCGGACAGGTTAGAGAACCACCCCACCACTTT
TRBD1	15	TRBV10-3	TRBJ2-7	-	CAIGGLDRGLYEQYF	TGTGCCATCGGGGGGTTGGACAGGGGTCTGTACGAGCAGTACTTC
-	15	TRBV5-5	TRBJ1-5	-	CASRWGMVSNQPQHF	TGTGCCAGCAGATGGGGCATGGTTAGCAATCAGCCCCAGCATTTT